This TCR beta chain emerged from a study of T cell responses to AZD1222 COVID-19 vaccine. Study overall: Researchers grouped second doses given at about 4 or about 12 weeks into one pool.

Comments on this clone: The target antigen is unknown.

Data came from immunoSEQ multiplex PCR; TCRdb stores just in-frame clones and leaves some out. This repertoire shows some 70,000 clones, 84% found once; its top ten account for about 9.4%. CDR3 length: 16 residues. Germline V gene sequence: CDR1 SGHTS, CDR2 YDEGEE. J gave up 4 bases and V 4 bases, and 8 bases lay outside the gene matches. Study-wide results and limits: Donor demographics were predominantly white British with a female majority; clonal diversity may be underestimated. Reports say nearly half of spike-specific TCRs go after unmutated variant regions. Researchers report vaccine-associated CD4 TCRs spanning spike, with dominance at 160-218 and 743-854.

The J gene is TRBJ2-1, the V gene TRBV5-8, with 10 positions matching TRBD2. Material: peripheral blood, obtained on day 0 of AZD1222 vaccination. This clonotype originated in an adult in good health. CDR3 loop: CASSGVVAGGYNEQFF. The CDR3 DNA follows: TGTGCCAGCAGCGGCGTTGTAGCGGGGGGATACAATGAGCAGTTCTTC.